The source of this T cell receptor (beta chain) is a study of blood T cells in healthy people across ages. General observations from the study: Changes in expanded clonotypes were possibly confounded, as the CMV status of donors was unknown.

Remarks on this clonotype: The target antigen is unknown.

For the second PCR, which ran for about 6 to 11 cycles, a sample-barcoded 5' primer and a J-beta primer mix were used. Unique molecular identifiers of 12 random nucleotides labeled each cDNA. Using its own MiXCR run on the 5' RACE reads, TCRdb lists one record per CDR3 protein. The sample carries 2 million or so distinct CDR3 sequences, 40% to 55% recorded once. Russia was home to the donors, healthy Caucasian individuals aged roughly 6 to 90. The authors extracted at least 6 micrograms of total RNA per sample. The V gene's germline CDR1 is MNHEY and CDR2 SMNVEV (reference sequence). This CDR3 contains 15 residues. The ends lost 2 bases at V and 10 bases at J; junction bases unmatched: 5.

Material for sequencing was blood. The rearrangement links TRBV27 to TRBJ1-6, with 10 bases matching TRBD1. The sequence came from a woman aged 40 to 49 in good health. CDR3 in amino acids: CASSLRDRGWSPLHF. CDR3 coding DNA: TGTGCCAGCAGTTTAAGGGACAGGGGATGGTCACCCCTCCACTTT.